These 12 T cell receptor beta chains were all obtained from the same sample, sequenced in a study of T-cell memory formation after mild COVID-19. Via MiXCR, TCRdb re-called the 5' RACE reads, giving one row per CDR3 protein. The sample has hundreds of thousands of distinct CDR3 sequences; around 21% are singletons. What was sequenced was PBMCs or a T cell subset sorted from them (not recorded which). These receptors all come from an adult woman who had mild COVID-19 (a few samples of this study predate the infection). Cell type and time point are not known.

This CDR3 is CASSRDNSGNTIYF. The CDR3 DNA sequence: TGTGCCAGCAGCCGGGACAACTCTGGAAACACCATATATTTT. The chain recombines TRBV11-2 with TRBJ1-3; perhaps TRBD1 as D (6 bases). Germline values: CDR1 SGHAT, CDR2 FQNNGV. This CDR3 comprises 14 residues. V was clipped by 5 bases and J by 0 bases, with 8 bases between them.

This clonotype was seen a few times. The DNA of the CDR3 is TGCGCCAGCAGCCAAGATACAGGGGACTACGAGCAGTACTTC. Translated: CASSQDTGDYEQYF. This chain uses TRBV4-1 with TRBJ2-7; 7 bases align to TRBD1. The CDR3 runs to 14 residues. Germline V CDR1 and CDR2: MGHRA, YSYEKL. V dropped 0 bases and J dropped 3; count of bases not matched to a gene: 2.

This clonotype was seen a few times. The rearrangement joins TRBV6-6 to TRBJ1-1, with a tentative D call TRBD1 (5 bases). The CDR3 is 13 amino acids. V was cut by 6 bases and J by 8 bases, with 16 bases left in between. Germline V gene sequence: CDR1 MNHNY, CDR2 SVGAGI (reference sequence). The CDR3 protein is CASRTRDALEAFF. The DNA of the CDR3 is TGTGCCAGCAGAACCAGGGACGCCCTAGAAGCTTTCTTT.

This clonotype turned up a few times. The V gene is TRBV7-2, the J gene TRBJ2-3, with D possibly TRBD2 on 5 matching bases. CDR1 and CDR2 (germline): SGHTA, FQGNSA. This CDR3 comprises 15 residues. V shed 0 bases and J shed 4 bases, with 11 bases lying between them. CDR3 DNA sequence: TGTGCCAGCAGCTTAGCTGGTAGCGACGCAGATACGCAGTATTTT. As protein: CASSLAGSDADTQYF.

The J gene is TRBJ1-1, the V gene TRBV19; no firm D call. Germline-derived CDR1 and CDR2 are LNHDA and SQIVND (reference sequence). This CDR3 is built from 14 residues. The ends were cut back, 5 bases at V and 1 base at J, with 11 bases in the middle. CDR3 DNA sequence: TGTGCCAGTAGTCCCTTTATTAGGAACACTGAAGCTTTCTTT. Residues: CASSPFIRNTEAFF.

This sequence joins TRBV5-1 and TRBJ2-1; possibly TRBD1 for D (6 bases). The germline V gene has CDR1 SGHRS and CDR2 YFSETQ. Trimming shortened V by 4 bases and J by 5 bases, and 10 bases separated the two germline ends. The CDR3 runs 13 residues. This CDR3 reads CASSPGGHNEQFF. As DNA, the CDR3 is TGCGCCAGCAGCCCTGGGGGCCACAATGAGCAGTTCTTC. Full variable domain (missing parts from reference TRBV5-1 and TRBJ2-1): KAGVTQTPRYLIKTRGQQVTLSCSPISGHRSVSWYQQTPGQGLQFLFEYFSETQRNKGNFPGRFSGRQFSNSRSEMNVSTLELGDSALYLCASSPGGHNEQFFGPGTRLTVL.

The chain has TRBV27 and TRBJ2-1, with D possibly matching TRBD1 (6 bases). Germline CDR1 MNHEY, CDR2 SMNVEV (reference sequence). V lost 5 bases to trimming and J lost 4 bases, with 12 bases between them. CDR3 length equals 14 residues. The CDR3 DNA reads as TGTGCCAGCAGTCGTCACAGGGCGTACAATGAGCAGTTCTTC. Translating it yields CASSRHRAYNEQFF.

The chain combines TRBV9 with TRBJ1-2; 9 bases are a match to TRBD1. The CDR3 loop spans 14 amino acids. Germline lookup yields CDR1 SGDLS and CDR2 YYNGEE. After removal of 4 bases from V and 6 bases from J, the junction contained 7 bases not matched to a gene. Here the CDR3 DNA reads TGTGCCAGCAGCAGGACCGGGACAGGGAATGGCTACACCTTC. Translating gives CASSRTGTGNGYTF.

V is TRBV7-9 and J is TRBJ2-7; 7 nucleotides match TRBD1. Trimming took 3 bases from V and 7 from J; bases not matched to a gene: 9. CDR3 size: 14 residues. Germline V gives CDR1 SEHNR, CDR2 FQNEAQ (reference sequence). The CDR3 reads CASSFIGQAGEQYF. The CDR3 nucleotides are TGTGCCAGCAGCTTCATTGGACAGGCTGGGGAGCAGTACTTC.

The chain carries TRBV20-1 and TRBJ2-1, with D possibly matching TRBD2 (6 bases). Deletions cut 1 base from V and 6 bases from J, with 10 bases between. The CDR3 loop spans 13 amino acids. In germline, CDR1 is DFQATT, CDR2 SNEGSKA (reference sequence). The CDR3 bases are TGCAGTGCTAGAGCCGGGACTGTCAATGAGCAGTTCTTC. Translation: CSARAGTVNEQFF.

The rearrangement joins TRBV7-2 to TRBJ2-1; 10 nucleotides match TRBD2. V was clipped by 5 bases and J by 8 bases; unmatched bases: 6. Germline lookup yields CDR1 SGHTA and CDR2 FQGNSA. This CDR3 has 14 residues. The CDR3 nucleotides read TGTGCCAGCAGCGCTAGCGGGAGTCCCTATGAGCAGTTCTTC. Amino acid sequence: CASSASGSPYEQFF.

This clonotype was observed a few times. The rearrangement joins TRBV5-1 to TRBJ2-7; maybe TRBD1 (6 bases). The CDR3 is 15 amino acids. Between the trimmed V and J ends, which lost 7 bases and 3 bases, there was a span of 20 bases. Germline CDR1 reads SGHRS; CDR2 reads YFSETQ. CDR3 sequence reads: CASGWGLQGIYEQYF. The CDR3 nucleotides are TGCGCCAGCGGCTGGGGATTACAGGGCATCTACGAGCAGTACTTC.